Included here is one TCR beta chain sequence, with context. The likely explanation is a read error, given a far larger clone one base away. The data stem from a study of blood T cell repertoires in COVID-19. Study-level background: The United States, Italy and Spain supplied acute and convalescent COVID-19 samples. PBMCs, B-cell-depleted T cells, or T cells were the source of the cDNA or gDNA that made up the material.

The CDR3 has 15 residues. The junction had 12 bases not matched to a gene; V was cut back by 3 bases and J by 9 bases. Germline-derived CDR1 and CDR2 are SGDLS and YYNGEE. Assay: immunoSEQ multiplex PCR; the TCRdb copy retains only in-frame clones and omits some. The repertoire consists of about 40,000 clones, with 79% occurring once and the leading ten covering around a third. This sequence was found in a woman older than 75 with acute or convalescent COVID-19. This chain connects TRBV9 to TRBJ2-1, with 7 bases identical to TRBD2. Sample: peripheral blood. The chain's CDR3 is CASSEGRLAGIEQFF. In nucleotides, the CDR3 is TGTGCCAGCAGCGAGGGCCGACTAGCAGGGATTGAGCAGTTCTTC.